A single sample is the source of the 2 T cell receptor beta chains below, sequenced in a study of PD-L1 blockade in urothelial cancer. This table comes from immunoSEQ multiplex PCR, and its TCRdb copy is limited to in-frame clones, with some not included. The sample carries approximately 100,000 clones, 70% to 90% recorded once. The source was PBMCs, collected around atezolizumab (anti-PD-L1) treatment. The origin of the receptors is a man aged 50 to 59 with urothelial cancer.

V and J are TRBV28 and TRBJ2-5, with D hard to call. CDR3 length: 11 amino acids. CDR1 is MDHEN, CDR2 SYDVKM, per germline. Trimming removed 10 bases at V and 5 bases at J, with 11 bases between. DNA for the CDR3: TGTGCCACCACCGGGTTGGAGACCCAGTACTTC. Protein: CATTGLETQYF.

The chain has TRBV19 and TRBJ2-7, with D perhaps matching TRBD1 (6 bases). The CDR3 runs to 13 residues. V was pared by 4 bases and J by 2 bases, with 9 bases between. Germline loops: CDR1 LNHDA, CDR2 SQIVND (reference sequence). In DNA form, the CDR3 reads TGTGCCAGTAGTACAGGGGTCCCCTACGAGCAGTACTTC. Its translation: CASSTGVPYEQYF.